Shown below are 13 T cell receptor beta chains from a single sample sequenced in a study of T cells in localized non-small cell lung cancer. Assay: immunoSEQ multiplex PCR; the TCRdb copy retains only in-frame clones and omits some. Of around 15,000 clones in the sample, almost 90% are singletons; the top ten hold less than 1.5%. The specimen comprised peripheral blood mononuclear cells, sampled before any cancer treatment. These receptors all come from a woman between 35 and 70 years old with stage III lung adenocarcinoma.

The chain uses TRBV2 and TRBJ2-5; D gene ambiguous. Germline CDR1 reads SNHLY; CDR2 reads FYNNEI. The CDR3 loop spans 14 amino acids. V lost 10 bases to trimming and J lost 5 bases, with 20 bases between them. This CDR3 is CATSLRHRGETQYF. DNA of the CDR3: TGTGCCACCTCCCTCAGGCACAGAGGTGAGACCCAGTACTTC.

CDR3 in amino acids: CASSMDRGFTEAFF. The CDR3 DNA is TGTGCCAGTAGTATGGACAGGGGGTTTACTGAAGCTTTCTTT. V usage is TRBV19 and J usage is TRBJ1-1; TRBD1 matches 10 bases. V dropped 3 bases and J dropped 5; count of bases not matched to a gene: 3. The CDR3 extends over 14 amino acids. Germline loops: CDR1 LNHDA, CDR2 SQIVND (reference sequence).

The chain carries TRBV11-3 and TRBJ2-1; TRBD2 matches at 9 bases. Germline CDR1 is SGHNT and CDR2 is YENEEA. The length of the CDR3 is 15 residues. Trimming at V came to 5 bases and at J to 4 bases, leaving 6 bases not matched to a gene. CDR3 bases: TGTGCCAGCAGCGACAGCGGGGGGCCTTACAATGAGCAGTTCTTC. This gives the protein CASSDSGGPYNEQFF.

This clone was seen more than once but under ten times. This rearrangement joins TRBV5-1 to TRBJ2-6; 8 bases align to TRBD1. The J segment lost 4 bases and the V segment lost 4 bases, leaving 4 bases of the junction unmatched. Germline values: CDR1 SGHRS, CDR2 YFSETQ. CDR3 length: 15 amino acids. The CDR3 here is CASSPTGAGANVLTF. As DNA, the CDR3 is TGCGCCAGCAGCCCGACAGGGGCAGGGGCCAACGTCCTGACTTTC.

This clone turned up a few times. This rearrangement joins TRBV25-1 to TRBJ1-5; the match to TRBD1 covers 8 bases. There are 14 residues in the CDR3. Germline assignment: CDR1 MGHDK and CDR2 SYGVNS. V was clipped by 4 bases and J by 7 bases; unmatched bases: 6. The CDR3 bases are TGTGCCAGCAGTGGACAGGGGAAGGGACAGCCCCAGCATTTT. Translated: CASSGQGKGQPQHF.

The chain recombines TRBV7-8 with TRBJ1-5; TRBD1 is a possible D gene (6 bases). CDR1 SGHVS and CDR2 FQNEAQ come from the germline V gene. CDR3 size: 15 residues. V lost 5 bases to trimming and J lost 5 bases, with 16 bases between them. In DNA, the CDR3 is TGTGCCAGCAGCGTCCACAGGGAGGGGCATCAGCCCCAGCATTTT. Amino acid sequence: CASSVHREGHQPQHF.

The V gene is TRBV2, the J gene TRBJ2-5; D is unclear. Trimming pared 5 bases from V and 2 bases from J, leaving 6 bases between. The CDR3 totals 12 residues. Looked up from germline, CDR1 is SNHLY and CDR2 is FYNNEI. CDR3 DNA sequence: TGTGCCAGCAGTCCAGAACAAGAGACCCAGTACTTC. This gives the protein CASSPEQETQYF.

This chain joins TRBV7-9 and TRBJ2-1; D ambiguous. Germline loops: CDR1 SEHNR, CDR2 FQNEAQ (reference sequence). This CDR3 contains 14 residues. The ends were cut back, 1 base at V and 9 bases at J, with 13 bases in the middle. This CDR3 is CASSLGLGTGEQFF. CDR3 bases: TGTGCCAGCAGCTTAGGGCTAGGAACGGGTGAGCAGTTCTTC.

The DNA of the CDR3 is TGTGCCTGGAATACAGGGATTGATACGCAGTATTTT. Its translation: CAWNTGIDTQYF. The rearrangement links TRBV30 to TRBJ2-3; D perhaps matches TRBD1 (6 bases). CDR1 GTSNPN and CDR2 SVGIG come from the germline V gene (reference sequence). With 4 bases removed from V and 6 bases from J, the gap between germline ends came to 11 bases. The CDR3 runs to 12 residues.

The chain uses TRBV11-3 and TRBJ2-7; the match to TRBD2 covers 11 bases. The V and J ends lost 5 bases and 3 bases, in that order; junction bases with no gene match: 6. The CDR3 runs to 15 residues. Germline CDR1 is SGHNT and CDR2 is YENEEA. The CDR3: CASSPLAGDNYEQYF. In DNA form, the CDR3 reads TGTGCCAGCAGCCCACTAGCGGGAGATAACTACGAGCAGTACTTC.

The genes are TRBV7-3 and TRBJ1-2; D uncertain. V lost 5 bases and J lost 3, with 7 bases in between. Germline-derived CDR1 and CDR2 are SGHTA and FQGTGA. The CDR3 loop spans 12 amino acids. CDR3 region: CASSQEYYGYTF. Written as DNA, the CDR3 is TGTGCCAGCAGCCAGGAGTACTATGGCTACACCTTC.

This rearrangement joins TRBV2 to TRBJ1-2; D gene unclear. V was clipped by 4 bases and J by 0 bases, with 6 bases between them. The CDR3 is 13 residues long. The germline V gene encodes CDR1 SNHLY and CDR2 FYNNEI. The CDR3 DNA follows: TGTGCCAGCAGTGCACGAACTAACTATGGCTACACCTTC. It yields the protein CASSARTNYGYTF. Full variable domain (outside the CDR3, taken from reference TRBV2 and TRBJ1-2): EPEVTQTPSHQVTQMGQEVILRCVPISNHLYFYWYRQILGQKVEFLVSFYNNEISEKSEIFDDQFSVERPDGSNFTLKIRSTKLEDSAMYFCASSARTNYGYTFGSGTRLTVV.

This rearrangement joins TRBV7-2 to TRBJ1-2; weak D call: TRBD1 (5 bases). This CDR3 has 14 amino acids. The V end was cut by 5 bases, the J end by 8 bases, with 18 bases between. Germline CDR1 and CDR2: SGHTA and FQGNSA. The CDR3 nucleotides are TGTGCCAGCAGCCCGGCCGGGGCAGTGGGGGGCTACACCTTC. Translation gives CASSPAGAVGGYTF.